This TCR beta chain derives from a study of post-analysis software for immune sequencing data. The sample holds many counts of this clonotype. The antigen is unknown. Whole-study results and caveats: Controls significantly exceeded multiple sclerosis patients in normalized Chao1 diversity.

The TCR beta cDNA libraries carried unique molecular identifiers. TCRdb fed the PCR reads into MiXCR, producing one record per CDR3 protein. Of roughly 540,000 distinct CDR3 sequences listed, around 34% are singletons. This receptor was obtained from a girl younger than 18 with multiple sclerosis. The sequenced sample was blood.

CDR3 protein: CASSHGTGEETQYF. The CDR3 DNA reads TGTGCCAGCAGCCATGGGACAGGGGAAGAGACCCAGTACTTC. The rearrangement joins TRBV4-2 to TRBJ2-5, with TRBD1 identical over 10 bases. With 3 bases clipped from V and 3 bases from J, the junction kept 1 base outside the gene matches. CDR3 length: 14 amino acids. The germline CDR1 and CDR2 sequences are LGHNA and YNFKEQ.